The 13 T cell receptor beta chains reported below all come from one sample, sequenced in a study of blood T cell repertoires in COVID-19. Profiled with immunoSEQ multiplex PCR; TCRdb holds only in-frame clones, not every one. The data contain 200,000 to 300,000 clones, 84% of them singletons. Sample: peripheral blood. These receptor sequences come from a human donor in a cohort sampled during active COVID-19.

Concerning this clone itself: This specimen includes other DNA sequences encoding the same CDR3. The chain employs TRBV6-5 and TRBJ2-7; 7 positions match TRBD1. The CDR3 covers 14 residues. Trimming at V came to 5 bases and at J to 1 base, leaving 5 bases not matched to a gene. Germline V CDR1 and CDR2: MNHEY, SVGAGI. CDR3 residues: CASSRTGPSYEQYF. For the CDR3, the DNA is TGTGCCAGCAGTCGGACAGGACCGTCCTACGAGCAGTACTTC.

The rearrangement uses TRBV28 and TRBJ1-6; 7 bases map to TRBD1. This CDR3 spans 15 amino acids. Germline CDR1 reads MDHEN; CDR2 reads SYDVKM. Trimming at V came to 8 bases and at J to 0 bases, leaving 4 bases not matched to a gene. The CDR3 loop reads CASAGGSSYNSPLHF. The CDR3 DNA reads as TGTGCCAGCGCAGGGGGGAGCTCCTATAATTCACCCCTCCACTTT.

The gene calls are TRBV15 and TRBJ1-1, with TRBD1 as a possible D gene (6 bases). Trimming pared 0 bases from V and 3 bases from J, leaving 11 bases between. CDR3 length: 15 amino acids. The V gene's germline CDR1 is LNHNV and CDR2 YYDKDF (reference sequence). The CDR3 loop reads CATSRDPEGDTEAFF. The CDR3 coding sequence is TGTGCCACCAGCAGAGATCCCGAGGGGGACACTGAAGCTTTCTTT.

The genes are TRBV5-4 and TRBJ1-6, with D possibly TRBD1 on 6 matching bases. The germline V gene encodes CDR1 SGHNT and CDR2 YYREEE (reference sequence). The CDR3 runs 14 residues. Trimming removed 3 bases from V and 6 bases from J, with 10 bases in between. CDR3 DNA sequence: TGTGCCAGCAGCTCCACAGGGACTAATTCACCCCTCCACTTT. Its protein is CASSSTGTNSPLHF.

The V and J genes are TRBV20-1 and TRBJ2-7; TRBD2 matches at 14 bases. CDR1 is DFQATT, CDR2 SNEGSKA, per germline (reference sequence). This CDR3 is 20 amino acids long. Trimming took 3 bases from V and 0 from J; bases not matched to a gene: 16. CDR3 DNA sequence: TGCAGTGCTAGTGGTGTTAAAAAGACTAGCGGGAGGGCCGTCTCCTACGAGCAGTACTTC. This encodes CSASGVKKTSGRAVSYEQYF.

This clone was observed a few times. The CDR3 DNA sequence: TGTGCCAGCAGTTGGGGGCGACTAGCGGGAGTACTCTATGAGCAGTTCTTC. Residues: CASSWGRLAGVLYEQFF. The rearrangement uses TRBV2 and TRBJ2-1, with TRBD2 matching 12 bases. Germline values: CDR1 SNHLY, CDR2 FYNNEI. The CDR3 contains 17 residues. With 5 bases clipped from V and 8 bases from J, the junction kept 13 bases outside the gene matches.

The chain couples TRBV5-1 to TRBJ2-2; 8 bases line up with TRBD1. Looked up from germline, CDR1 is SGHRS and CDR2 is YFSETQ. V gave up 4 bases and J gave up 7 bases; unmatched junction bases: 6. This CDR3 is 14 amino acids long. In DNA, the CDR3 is TGCGCCAGCAGCCCGGACAGGGAAGGCGGGGAGCTGTTTTTT. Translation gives CASSPDREGGELFF.

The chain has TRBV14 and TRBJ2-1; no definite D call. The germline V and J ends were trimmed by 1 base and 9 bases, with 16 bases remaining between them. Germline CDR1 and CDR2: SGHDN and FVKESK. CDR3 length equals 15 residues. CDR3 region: CASSQGRHSQVEQFF. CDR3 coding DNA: TGTGCCAGCAGCCAAGGCCGACATTCTCAAGTTGAGCAGTTCTTC.

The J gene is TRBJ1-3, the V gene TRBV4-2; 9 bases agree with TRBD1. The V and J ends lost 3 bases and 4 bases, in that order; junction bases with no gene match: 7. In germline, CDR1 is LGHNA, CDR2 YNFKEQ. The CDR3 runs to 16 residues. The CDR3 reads CASSHTQTGGGNTIYF. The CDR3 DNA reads TGTGCCAGCAGCCATACCCAGACAGGGGGGGGAAACACCATATATTTT.

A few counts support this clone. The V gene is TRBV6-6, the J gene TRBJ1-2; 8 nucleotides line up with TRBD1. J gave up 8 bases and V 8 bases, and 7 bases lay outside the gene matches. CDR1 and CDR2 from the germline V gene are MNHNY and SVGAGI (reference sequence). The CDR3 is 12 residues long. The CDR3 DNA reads TGTGCCAGCCAGGACAGGGCGATAGGCTACACCTTC. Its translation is CASQDRAIGYTF.

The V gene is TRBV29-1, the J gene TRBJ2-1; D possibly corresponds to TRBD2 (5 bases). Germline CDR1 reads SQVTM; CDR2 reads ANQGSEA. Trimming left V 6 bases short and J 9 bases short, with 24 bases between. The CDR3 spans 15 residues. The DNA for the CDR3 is TGCAGCGTGCCCCGTAGAGACCGGAGGAACACTGAGCAGTTCTTC. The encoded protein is CSVPRRDRRNTEQFF.

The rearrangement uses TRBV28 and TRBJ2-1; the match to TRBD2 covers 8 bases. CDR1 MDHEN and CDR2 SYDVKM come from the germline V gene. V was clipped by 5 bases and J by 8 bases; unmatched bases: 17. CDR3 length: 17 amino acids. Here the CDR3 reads CASSPTPGRGGWDEQFF. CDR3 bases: TGTGCCAGCAGTCCTACCCCAGGACGGGGGGGCTGGGATGAGCAGTTCTTC.

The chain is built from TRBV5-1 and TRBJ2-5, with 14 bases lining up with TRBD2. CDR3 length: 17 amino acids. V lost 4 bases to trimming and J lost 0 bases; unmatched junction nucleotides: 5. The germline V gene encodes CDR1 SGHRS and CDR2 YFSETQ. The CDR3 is CASSLGLAGVNQETQYF. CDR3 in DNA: TGCGCCAGCAGCCTGGGACTAGCGGGGGTGAACCAAGAGACCCAGTACTTC.